This TCR beta chain was sequenced during a study of blood T cell repertoires in COVID-19. Background on the study: Sources were T cells, B-cell-depleted T cells, or PBMCs; the material itself was cDNA or gDNA.

The germline V gene encodes CDR1 SNHLY and CDR2 FYNNEI. The CDR3 runs 14 residues. V lost 9 bases, J lost 6 bases, and 5 bases stayed unmatched. Seattle cases were enrolled at active infection and followed longitudinally. Authors' processing steps: Using reference gene primer amplification, nucleated cell counts were estimated. TCRdb's table, derived via immunoSEQ multiplex PCR, lists solely in-frame clones and lacks some. From that table come the V and J calls and clone size; the DNA was used to work out D and trimming. In the table there are 300,000 to 450,000 clones, 70% to 90% of which are singletons.

Sequenced: peripheral blood. This TCR was sampled from a woman in her twenties or thirties with COVID-19, enrolled during active disease. This sequence joins TRBV2 and TRBJ2-1; 13 nucleotides align to TRBD2. CDR3 protein: CARGLAGEGNEQFF. The CDR3 DNA reads TGTGCCAGAGGACTAGCGGGAGAGGGCAATGAGCAGTTCTTC.